The 21 T cell receptor beta chains reported below all come from one sample, sequenced in a study of blood T cell repertoires in COVID-19. The protocol was immunoSEQ multiplex PCR, while the TCRdb copy is restricted to in-frame clones and leaves out a portion. In the table there are under 400,000 clones, about nine tenths of which are singletons. Material for sequencing was peripheral blood. The receptors come from a woman aged 55-75 years with COVID-19, enrolled during active disease.

The chain uses TRBV19 and TRBJ1-3; D unresolved. This CDR3 contains 12 residues. CDR1 and CDR2 from the germline V gene are LNHDA and SQIVND (reference sequence). Trimming left V 4 bases short and J 4 bases short, with 5 bases between. CDR3 residues: CASSTHGNTIYF. The CDR3, as DNA: TGTGCCAGTAGTACACACGGAAACACCATATATTTT. The whole variable domain, remainder taken from reference TRBV19 and TRBJ1-3, is DGGITQSPKYLFRKEGQNVTLSCEQNLNHDAMYWYRQDPGQGLRLIYYSQIVNDFQKGDIAEGYSVSREKKESFPLTVTSAQKNPTAFYLCASSTHGNTIYFGEGSWLTVV.

The chain links TRBV7-8 to TRBJ2-3; D might be TRBD2 (6 bases). V was shortened by 6 bases and J by 0 bases, with 10 bases between the two germline ends. The CDR3 totals 14 residues. CDR1 is SGHVS, CDR2 FQNEAQ, per germline. CDR3 loop: CASRTGGSTDTQYF. The CDR3 DNA reads as TGTGCCAGCAGGACCGGGGGTAGCACAGATACGCAGTATTTT.

The rearrangement joins TRBV5-4 to TRBJ1-6; perhaps TRBD1 as D (5 bases). Trimming took 0 bases from V and 6 from J, leaving 7 bases between them. The CDR3 consists of 14 residues. Looked up from germline, CDR1 is SGHNT and CDR2 is YYREEE (reference sequence). CDR3 region: CASSLGGTNSPLHF. The CDR3 coding sequence is TGTGCCAGCAGCTTGGGGGGCACTAATTCACCCCTCCACTTT.

The J gene is TRBJ2-6, the V gene TRBV10-3; D may be TRBD1 (5 bases). Looked up from germline, CDR1 is ENHRY and CDR2 is SYGVKD. V lost 9 bases, J lost 0 bases, and 12 bases lay in between. CDR3 length equals 15 residues. CDR3 in amino acids: CAISRQTSGANVLTF. In DNA, the CDR3 is TGTGCCATTTCCCGACAGACCTCTGGGGCCAACGTCCTGACTTTC.

The rearrangement links TRBV2 to TRBJ1-5, with a possible D match to TRBD1 (6 bases). This CDR3 is built from 15 residues. The germline V gene has CDR1 SNHLY and CDR2 FYNNEI. V lost 6 bases to trimming and J lost 6 bases, with 18 bases between them. CDR3 amino acids: CASSQQGGGFQPQHF. The CDR3, as DNA: TGTGCCAGCAGCCAACAGGGCGGGGGGTTTCAGCCCCAGCATTTT.

The chain combines TRBV28 with TRBJ1-1, with TRBD1 matching 7 bases. This CDR3 is 13 amino acids long. Germline assignment: CDR1 MDHEN and CDR2 SYDVKM. Trimming cost V 3 bases and J 10 bases; bases outside gene matches: 8. The CDR3 DNA reads TGTGCCAGCAGTTTCGCAGGGGGGATGGGAGCTTTCTTT. Residues: CASSFAGGMGAFF. Together with reference TRBV28 and TRBJ1-1, the CDR3 gives the full variable domain: DVKVTQSSRYLVKRTGEKVFLECVQDMDHENMFWYRQDPGLGLRLIYFSYDVKMKEKGDIPEGYSVSREKKERFSLILESASTNQTSMYLCASSFAGGMGAFFGQGTRLTVV.

V usage is TRBV25-1 and J usage is TRBJ2-5; 8 nucleotides align to TRBD1. Germline trimming cut 6 bases from V and 2 bases from J; bases unmatched to any gene: 11. The CDR3 spans 16 residues. In germline, CDR1 is MGHDK, CDR2 SYGVNS. The CDR3 reads CASSPSARGRQETQYF. The CDR3 DNA reads TGTGCCAGCAGCCCCTCCGCCAGGGGGCGGCAAGAGACCCAGTACTTC.

The chain has TRBV4-1 and TRBJ2-1; D not certain. This CDR3 has 14 amino acids. V lost 1 base, J lost 9 bases, and 13 bases lay in between. Germline V gene data show CDR1 as MGHRA and CDR2 as YSYEKL. The CDR3 DNA is TGCGCCAGCAGCCAAGGAGCCCCTGTTATTGAGCAGTTCTTC. Its translation: CASSQGAPVIEQFF.

The chain joins TRBV11-2 to TRBJ1-6; maybe TRBD1 (6 bases). CDR1 is SGHAT and CDR2 is FQNNGV in the germline V gene. V dropped 1 base and J dropped 13 bases, with 29 bases sitting between them. The CDR3 is made up of 19 amino acids. The CDR3 sequence is CASSLVPPRGAPPGNPLHF. In DNA form, the CDR3 reads TGTGCCAGCAGCTTAGTCCCACCCCGGGGGGCCCCGCCTGGGAACCCCCTCCACTTT.

This sequence joins TRBV27 and TRBJ1-1; 7 nucleotides line up with TRBD1. This CDR3 is built from 14 residues. CDR1 and CDR2 (germline): MNHEY, SMNVEV (reference sequence). V was pared by 6 bases and J by 1 base, with 5 bases of the junction left unmatched. CDR3 nucleotide sequence: TGTGCCAGCAGCCTTACAGGGGCGAACACTGAAGCTTTCTTT. Its protein product is CASSLTGANTEAFF.

This chain links TRBV19 with TRBJ1-5; 7 bases are a match to TRBD1. CDR3 length: 14 amino acids. With V trimmed by 7 bases and J by 3 bases, 6 bases remained unmatched. Germline assignment: CDR1 LNHDA and CDR2 SQIVND (reference sequence). For the CDR3, the DNA is TGTGCCAGTACCTCGACAGGGATCAATCAGCCCCAGCATTTT. Protein product: CASTSTGINQPQHF.

This chain joins TRBV29-1 and TRBJ1-4; D is unresolved. Germline CDR1 is SQVTM and CDR2 is ANQGSEA. CDR3 length: 13 residues. Trimming removed 5 bases at V and 8 bases at J, with 15 bases between. In nucleotides, the CDR3 is TGCAGCGTTCGCGGACTTGAGGAGGAAAAACTGTTTTTT. Its protein is CSVRGLEEEKLFF.

This sequence joins TRBV7-9 and TRBJ1-1, with D possibly being TRBD1 (6 bases). Looked up from germline, CDR1 is SEHNR and CDR2 is FQNEAQ (reference sequence). The length of the CDR3 is 14 residues. V shed 6 bases and J shed 3 bases, with 14 bases lying between them. CDR3 DNA: TGTGCCAGCAGACTAGGGGGGGAGGACACTGAAGCTTTCTTT. Residues: CASRLGGEDTEAFF. The full variable domain, its missing parts supplied by reference TRBV7-9 and TRBJ1-1, is DTGVSQNPRHKITKRGQNVTFRCDPISEHNRLYWYRQTLGQGPEFLTYFQNEAQLEKSRLLSDRFSAERPKGSFSTLEIQRTEQGDSAMYLCASRLGGEDTEAFFGQGTRLTVV.

The chain recombines TRBV6-1 with TRBJ1-1, with D perhaps TRBD1 (5 bases). The length of the CDR3 is 18 residues. CDR1 MNHNS and CDR2 SASEGT come from the germline V gene. V was pared by 0 bases and J by 3 bases, with 20 bases between. The CDR3 sequence: CASSEARWSGRSDTEAFF. DNA of the CDR3: TGTGCCAGCAGTGAAGCGCGGTGGTCAGGGCGTTCAGACACTGAAGCTTTCTTT.

In this sample, this clone turned up a few times. The gene calls are TRBV2 and TRBJ1-1; TRBD1 matches 8 bases. This CDR3 spans 13 amino acids. Unmatched junction bases numbered 6, after V lost 8 bases and J lost 4 bases. In germline, CDR1 is SNHLY, CDR2 FYNNEI. CDR3 DNA sequence: TGTGCCAGCGAAGGGACAGGCGGCACTGAAGCTTTCTTT. Protein: CASEGTGGTEAFF.

The V call is TRBV6-5, the J call TRBJ1-3; D call uncertain. This CDR3 spans 15 amino acids. Germline V gene lookup returns CDR1 MNHEY and CDR2 SVGAGI. Trimming removed 6 bases at V and 0 bases at J, with 12 bases between. CDR3 nucleotide sequence: TGTGCCAGCAGCAGGAATCAGAACTCTGGAAACACCATATATTTT. This sequence encodes CASSRNQNSGNTIYF.

This chain connects TRBV28 to TRBJ1-5; weak D call: TRBD1 (6 bases). The CDR3 consists of 15 residues. Trimming left V 4 bases short and J 0 bases short, with 10 bases between. Germline V lookup: CDR1 MDHEN, CDR2 SYDVKM. The CDR3 region has the DNA TGTGCCAGCAGTTGGGGACAAAATAGCAATCAGCCCCAGCATTTT. Translating it yields CASSWGQNSNQPQHF.

V usage is TRBV7-8 and J usage is TRBJ2-3; D is ambiguous. The CDR3 totals 15 residues. CDR1 and CDR2 (germline): SGHVS, FQNEAQ. Trimming shortened V by 5 bases and J by 1 base, and 13 bases separated the two germline ends. The DNA of the CDR3 is TGTGCCAGCAGCGACCGCCCGGCGGGCACAGATACGCAGTATTTT. Translating gives CASSDRPAGTDTQYF.

This chain links TRBV3-1 (or the pseudogene TRBV3-2) with TRBJ1-2, with unresolved D. The CDR3 length is 16 residues. The V and J ends lost 2 bases and 7 bases respectively, with 20 bases between them. Germline CDR1 is LGHDT and CDR2 is YNNKEL (reference sequence). The CDR3 reads CASSQHVSAGIGGYTF. The DNA for the CDR3 is TGTGCCAGCAGCCAACACGTTAGTGCGGGGATCGGTGGCTACACCTTC.

The V gene is TRBV5-1, the J gene TRBJ1-4, with 7 nucleotides matching TRBD1. The V segment lost 0 bases and the J segment 11 bases; nucleotides outside the gene matches: 4. Looked up from germline, CDR1 is SGHRS and CDR2 is YFSETQ. The CDR3 has 13 residues. In DNA form, the CDR3 reads TGCGCCAGCAGCTTGGGGGCAGGGGGGAAACTGTTTTTT. Its translation: CASSLGAGGKLFF.

The rearrangement uses TRBV5-5 and TRBJ2-7; tentative D call: TRBD2 (6 bases). In germline, CDR1 is SGHKS, CDR2 YYEKEE (reference sequence). The CDR3 has 16 residues. Deletions cut 0 bases from V and 4 bases from J, with 17 bases between. CDR3 nucleotides: TGTGCCAGCAGCTTGGCCGGGGGTGGAAAAGGGTACGAGCAGTACTTC. Residues: CASSLAGGGKGYEQYF.